This TCR beta chain was identified in a study of response to subunit inactivated influenza vaccine. Findings of the study overall: New T cells are recruited in small numbers by each seasonal influenza vaccination, according to the authors' suggestion.

Using its own MiXCR run on the RT-PCR reads, TCRdb lists one record per CDR3 protein. The repertoire consists of hundreds of thousands of distinct CDR3 sequences, with 10% to 15% occurring once and the leading ten covering approximately 14%. V was pared by 3 bases and J by 1 base, with 2 bases of the junction left unmatched. The CDR3 spans 15 residues. The germline CDR1 and CDR2 sequences are SGHRS and YFSETQ. This clonotype appeared many times. Its antigen is as yet unknown. V and J are TRBV5-1 and TRBJ2-7; 12 bases map to TRBD2. The sample consisted of PBMCs from blood, taken more than 35 days after vaccination. This receptor was identified in a man aged 50 or older who received an inactivated influenza vaccine. The chain's CDR3 is CASSSLAGGSYEQYF. For the CDR3, the DNA is TGCGCCAGCAGCTCACTAGCGGGGGGTTCCTACGAGCAGTACTTC.